This TCR beta chain was retrieved from a study of CD8+ T cells in alopecia areata (dated 2018 in TCRdb). Regarding the complete study: The treated patients, all with moderate-to-severe alopecia areata, were enrolled in an open-label pilot trial of oral tofacitinib given at 5 to 10 mg twice daily. Patients received tofacitinib for 6 to 18 months and were then followed off drug for 6 months to check for delayed response and recurrence. Disease severity in treated patients was measured with the SALT score, which quantifies the percentage of affected scalp surface area. In both human patients and the C3H/HeJ mouse model, the study applied high-throughput TCRbeta sequencing to look at T cell clonal expansion in alopecia areata. In humans, TCRbeta sequencing was performed on scalp tissue and on sorted CD4+ and CD8+ peripheral blood T cells from healthy controls and from patients with patchy or totalis/universalis alopecia areata. Tofacitinib-treated patients had biopsies at baseline and at 4 and 24 weeks of treatment, with a later scalp biopsy in several patients. Scalp clonality was compared across normal scalp (n=4), patchy alopecia areata scalp (n=8), and alopecia totalis/universalis scalp (n=8). RNA came from the PAXgene miRNA kit for fixed scalp, the miRNeasy kit for PBMCs, and the RNeasy kit for mouse skin. TCRbeta CDR3 regions were amplified by immunoSEQ multiplex PCR using 35 Vbeta forward and 13 Jbeta reverse primers. What the authors observed across the whole study: During tofacitinib treatment, many expanded lesional clones stuck around in both scalp and blood, and this persistence may partly explain why relapse happens after treatment is stopped. With tofacitinib, both scalp clonality and the number of expanded CD8+ clones among the top 100 scalp clones went down significantly. The treated cohort was small, with a single nonresponder, so links between baseline CD8+ expansion and response need larger studies. Compared with mice, TCR sequences shared between patients were less clear, possibly partly because of HLA diversity across the patient population. Lesional scalp, especially in alopecia totalis/universalis, showed higher clonality and more expanded CD8+ clones than normal scalp, suggesting antigenic drive. Resident alphabeta T cells in normal human skin are also sequenced, complicating scalp TCR repertoire analysis, unlike mouse skin dominated by gammadelta T cells.

The intended sense of this specimen's time point label: 20 to 30 weeks on oral tofacitinib. What the treatment or condition label conveys for this sample: oral pan-JAK inhibitor, 5-10 mg twice daily. Lesional scalp punch biopsies and peripheral blood were obtained from alopecia areata patients. PBMCs were isolated by density centrifugation and stained for CD3, CD4 and CD8, after which CD4+ and CD8+ T cells were sorted on a FACSAria. CDR1 LNHDA and CDR2 SQIVND are derived from the germline V gene (reference sequence). The CDR3 runs 15 amino acids, cysteine and phenylalanine included. Just CDR3 DNA is preserved here, 45 bases in frame from base 1. V gives up 1 base and J gives up 5 bases, and the segment between their germline ends measures 12 bases. Libraries came from the immunoSEQ multiplex PCR assay. RNA was extracted from all samples and reverse transcribed into cDNA, which served as template for TCR sequencing. SuperScript III was used to make first-strand cDNA, primed with a 2:1 mix of oligo-dT and random hexamers. A synthetic immune receptor repertoire was used to measure amplification bias, and any remaining bias was corrected computationally. On the authors' methods: Raw reads were preprocessed for error removal, and CDR3 was defined according to IMGT conventions as running from the conserved cysteine to phenylalanine. Clonality was calculated as 1 minus Shannon entropy normalized by log2 of the number of productive unique TCRs. Scalp TCRbeta sequences were cross-referenced with sorted blood CD4 and CD8 repertoires so that the CD4 or CD8 identity of scalp clones could be inferred. TCRdb's version of the immuneACCESS table is confined to in-frame rearrangements and falls short of the full clone set. An unresolved V gene accounts for under half of the shortfall where checked; the remainder is of unknown origin. The V and J calls and clone size were taken over from that table, and D and trimming were inferred from the DNA. The sample has nearly 110,000 clones on record, roughly 89% of them singletons. Of the sample, roughly 25% falls within the top ten clones.

On this clone: The target of this receptor is not known. No base quality values were provided; no much bigger clone lies one nucleotide off.

This clonotype was obtained from a human donor with alopecia areata. The material sequenced was CD8+ T cells sorted from blood, taken at week 24, from a patient treated with tofacitinib. The receptor chain draws on TRBV19 and TRBJ2-1; the D gene is possibly TRBD2, with 6 bases matching. The CDR3 region reads CASSIARLGNNEQFF. The DNA sequence is as follows: TGTGCCAGTAGTATAGCCCGACTAGGGAACAATGAGCAGTTCTTC.